Following are 14 T cell receptor beta chains from one sample sequenced in a study of OX40 agonist ivuxolimab in advanced cancers. The protocol was immunoSEQ multiplex PCR, while the TCRdb copy is restricted to in-frame clones and leaves out a portion. Of more than 45,000 clones detected, around nine tenths appear once; the ten largest clones hold approximately 10%. The sample in question was CD4+ or CD8+ T cells sorted from blood, obtained in a trial of the OX40 agonist ivuxolimab. These receptors were collected from an adult with an advanced solid tumor such as melanoma, head and neck, liver or kidney cancer.

The chain links TRBV5-6 to TRBJ1-6; D is perhaps TRBD1 (6 bases). From germline, CDR1 is SGHDT and CDR2 YYEEEE. The CDR3 extends over 17 amino acids. V was trimmed by 2 bases and J by 9 bases, leaving 21 bases between them. The CDR3 sequence: CASSFKTGYDRISPLHF. DNA for the CDR3: TGTGCCAGCAGCTTTAAAACAGGGTACGACCGTATTTCACCCCTCCACTTT.

CDR3 protein: CAWSRVEQFF. CDR3 DNA: TGTGCCTGGAGTCGTGTTGAGCAGTTCTTC. The chain carries TRBV30 and TRBJ2-1; no clear D gene. The germline V gene encodes CDR1 GTSNPN and CDR2 SVGIG (reference sequence). Trimming took 2 bases from V and 9 from J, leaving 5 bases between them. The length of the CDR3 is 10 residues.

The V gene is TRBV11-1, the J gene TRBJ2-5; tentatively, D is TRBD2 (5 bases). Looked up from germline, CDR1 is SGHAT and CDR2 is FQDESV (reference sequence). Trimming left V 4 bases short and J 0 bases short, with 12 bases between. The CDR3 totals 15 residues. The CDR3 protein is CASSSRGPDQETQYF. The CDR3 DNA sequence: TGTGCCAGCAGCTCACGCGGGCCCGACCAAGAGACCCAGTACTTC. The full variable domain, with the rest looked up from reference TRBV11-1 and TRBJ2-5, is EAEVAQSPRYKITEKSQAVAFWCDPISGHATLYWYRQILGQGPELLVQFQDESVVDDSQLPKDRFSAERLKGVDSTLKIQPAELGDSAMYLCASSSRGPDQETQYFGPGTRLLVL.

The rearrangement joins TRBV27 to TRBJ2-5; maybe TRBD1 (6 bases). This CDR3 contains 13 residues. Germline V gives CDR1 MNHEY, CDR2 SMNVEV (reference sequence). Trimming left V 3 bases short and J 10 bases short, with 15 bases between. The CDR3 DNA follows: TGTGCCAGCAGTTTGAGGCAGGCAGGGGACCAGTACTTC. Translating it yields CASSLRQAGDQYF.

The count of this clone is one. The chain has TRBV4-3 and TRBJ2-7, with D perhaps matching TRBD2 (7 bases). Germline V gene lookup returns CDR1 LGHNA and CDR2 YSLEER. V lost 0 bases and J lost 7, with 22 bases in between. The CDR3 is made up of 17 amino acids. CDR3 nucleotides: TGCGCCAGCAGCCAAGATTATTATCCGGGGGGCACTTGGGAGCAGTACTTC. Protein: CASSQDYYPGGTWEQYF.

The chain joins TRBV27 to TRBJ2-1, with 11 bases aligning to TRBD2. There are 16 residues in the CDR3. CDR1 and CDR2 from the germline V gene are MNHEY and SMNVEV (reference sequence). With V trimmed by 5 bases and J by 5 bases, 8 bases remained unmatched. The CDR3 is CASSAFPGLADNEQFF. DNA of the CDR3: TGTGCCAGCAGTGCCTTTCCGGGACTAGCGGACAATGAGCAGTTCTTC.

This clone came up once. V usage is TRBV9 and J usage is TRBJ1-5, with a tentative D call TRBD1 (6 bases). Germline values: CDR1 SGDLS, CDR2 YYNGEE. This CDR3 region has 14 residues. V was cut by 2 bases and J by 6 bases, with 12 bases left in between. As DNA, the CDR3 is TGTGCCAGCAGCGTGGGGGGGGGCACTCAGCCCCAGCATTTT. Its protein product is CASSVGGGTQPQHF. Drawing the rest from reference TRBV9 and TRBJ1-5, the complete variable domain is DSGVTQTPKHLITATGQRVTLRCSPRSGDLSVYWYQQSLDQGLQFLIQYYNGEERAKGNILERFSAQQFPDLHSELNLSSLELGDSALYFCASSVGGGTQPQHFGDGTRLSIL.

The rearrangement joins TRBV15 to TRBJ2-1; unclear D gene. V lost 2 bases and J 4 bases, leaving 6 bases between the germline ends. CDR1 is LNHNV and CDR2 is YYDKDF in the germline V gene (reference sequence). The CDR3 covers 13 residues. The CDR3 protein is CATSRLPYNEQFF. As DNA, the CDR3 is TGTGCCACCAGCAGACTGCCTTACAATGAGCAGTTCTTC.

The V gene is TRBV13, the J gene TRBJ1-1; no clear D. The CDR3 spans 11 residues. From germline, CDR1 is PRHDT and CDR2 FYEKMQ (reference sequence). V dropped 5 bases and J dropped 7 bases, with 8 bases sitting between them. The chain's CDR3 is CASSRRYEAFF. For the CDR3, the DNA is TGTGCCAGCAGCCGAAGATATGAAGCTTTCTTT.

This chain joins TRBV11-2 and TRBJ2-1; possibly TRBD1 or TRBD2 for D (5 bases each). This CDR3 is built from 12 residues. Trimming left V 5 bases short and J 8 bases short, with 10 bases between. CDR1 is SGHAT, CDR2 FQNNGV, per germline. The CDR3 DNA reads TGTGCCAGCAGCATGGGACGGTATGAGCAGTTCTTC. This codes for CASSMGRYEQFF.

This clone occurred a few times. The chain is built from TRBV2 and TRBJ2-7, with D perhaps TRBD1 (6 bases). The CDR3 runs 11 residues. CDR1 and CDR2 (germline): SNHLY, FYNNEI. V was trimmed by 8 bases and J by 3 bases, leaving 8 bases between them. The CDR3 reads CASGTNYEQYF. The CDR3 DNA reads as TGTGCCAGCGGGACAAACTACGAGCAGTACTTC.

The rearrangement links TRBV28 to TRBJ2-1; 13 positions match TRBD2. This CDR3 contains 20 residues. The germline V gene encodes CDR1 MDHEN and CDR2 SYDVKM. J lost 7 bases, V lost 6 bases, and 21 bases had no gene match. CDR3 coding DNA: TGTGCCAGCAGACTGTACTGGACTAGCGGGGGCCCATGGGTGGGGAATGAGCAGTTCTTC. Protein product: CASRLYWTSGGPWVGNEQFF.

The chain is built from TRBV7-8 and TRBJ2-1, with no clear D. This CDR3 spans 12 amino acids. Germline CDR1 is SGHVS and CDR2 is FQNEAQ. V was pared by 4 bases and J by 7 bases, with 8 bases between. The CDR3, as DNA: TGTGCCAGCAGCTCTCCTTTAAATGAGCAGTTCTTC. Protein sequence: CASSSPLNEQFF.

The V and J genes are TRBV7-9 and TRBJ2-1; TRBD2 aligns across 8 bases. With 2 bases clipped from V and 7 bases from J, the junction kept 7 bases outside the gene matches. Germline CDR1 SEHNR, CDR2 FQNEAQ (reference sequence). This CDR3 has 15 amino acids. Here the CDR3 reads CASSLPTGGPNEQFF. In nucleotides, the CDR3 is TGTGCCAGCAGCTTACCTACGGGAGGGCCTAATGAGCAGTTCTTC.